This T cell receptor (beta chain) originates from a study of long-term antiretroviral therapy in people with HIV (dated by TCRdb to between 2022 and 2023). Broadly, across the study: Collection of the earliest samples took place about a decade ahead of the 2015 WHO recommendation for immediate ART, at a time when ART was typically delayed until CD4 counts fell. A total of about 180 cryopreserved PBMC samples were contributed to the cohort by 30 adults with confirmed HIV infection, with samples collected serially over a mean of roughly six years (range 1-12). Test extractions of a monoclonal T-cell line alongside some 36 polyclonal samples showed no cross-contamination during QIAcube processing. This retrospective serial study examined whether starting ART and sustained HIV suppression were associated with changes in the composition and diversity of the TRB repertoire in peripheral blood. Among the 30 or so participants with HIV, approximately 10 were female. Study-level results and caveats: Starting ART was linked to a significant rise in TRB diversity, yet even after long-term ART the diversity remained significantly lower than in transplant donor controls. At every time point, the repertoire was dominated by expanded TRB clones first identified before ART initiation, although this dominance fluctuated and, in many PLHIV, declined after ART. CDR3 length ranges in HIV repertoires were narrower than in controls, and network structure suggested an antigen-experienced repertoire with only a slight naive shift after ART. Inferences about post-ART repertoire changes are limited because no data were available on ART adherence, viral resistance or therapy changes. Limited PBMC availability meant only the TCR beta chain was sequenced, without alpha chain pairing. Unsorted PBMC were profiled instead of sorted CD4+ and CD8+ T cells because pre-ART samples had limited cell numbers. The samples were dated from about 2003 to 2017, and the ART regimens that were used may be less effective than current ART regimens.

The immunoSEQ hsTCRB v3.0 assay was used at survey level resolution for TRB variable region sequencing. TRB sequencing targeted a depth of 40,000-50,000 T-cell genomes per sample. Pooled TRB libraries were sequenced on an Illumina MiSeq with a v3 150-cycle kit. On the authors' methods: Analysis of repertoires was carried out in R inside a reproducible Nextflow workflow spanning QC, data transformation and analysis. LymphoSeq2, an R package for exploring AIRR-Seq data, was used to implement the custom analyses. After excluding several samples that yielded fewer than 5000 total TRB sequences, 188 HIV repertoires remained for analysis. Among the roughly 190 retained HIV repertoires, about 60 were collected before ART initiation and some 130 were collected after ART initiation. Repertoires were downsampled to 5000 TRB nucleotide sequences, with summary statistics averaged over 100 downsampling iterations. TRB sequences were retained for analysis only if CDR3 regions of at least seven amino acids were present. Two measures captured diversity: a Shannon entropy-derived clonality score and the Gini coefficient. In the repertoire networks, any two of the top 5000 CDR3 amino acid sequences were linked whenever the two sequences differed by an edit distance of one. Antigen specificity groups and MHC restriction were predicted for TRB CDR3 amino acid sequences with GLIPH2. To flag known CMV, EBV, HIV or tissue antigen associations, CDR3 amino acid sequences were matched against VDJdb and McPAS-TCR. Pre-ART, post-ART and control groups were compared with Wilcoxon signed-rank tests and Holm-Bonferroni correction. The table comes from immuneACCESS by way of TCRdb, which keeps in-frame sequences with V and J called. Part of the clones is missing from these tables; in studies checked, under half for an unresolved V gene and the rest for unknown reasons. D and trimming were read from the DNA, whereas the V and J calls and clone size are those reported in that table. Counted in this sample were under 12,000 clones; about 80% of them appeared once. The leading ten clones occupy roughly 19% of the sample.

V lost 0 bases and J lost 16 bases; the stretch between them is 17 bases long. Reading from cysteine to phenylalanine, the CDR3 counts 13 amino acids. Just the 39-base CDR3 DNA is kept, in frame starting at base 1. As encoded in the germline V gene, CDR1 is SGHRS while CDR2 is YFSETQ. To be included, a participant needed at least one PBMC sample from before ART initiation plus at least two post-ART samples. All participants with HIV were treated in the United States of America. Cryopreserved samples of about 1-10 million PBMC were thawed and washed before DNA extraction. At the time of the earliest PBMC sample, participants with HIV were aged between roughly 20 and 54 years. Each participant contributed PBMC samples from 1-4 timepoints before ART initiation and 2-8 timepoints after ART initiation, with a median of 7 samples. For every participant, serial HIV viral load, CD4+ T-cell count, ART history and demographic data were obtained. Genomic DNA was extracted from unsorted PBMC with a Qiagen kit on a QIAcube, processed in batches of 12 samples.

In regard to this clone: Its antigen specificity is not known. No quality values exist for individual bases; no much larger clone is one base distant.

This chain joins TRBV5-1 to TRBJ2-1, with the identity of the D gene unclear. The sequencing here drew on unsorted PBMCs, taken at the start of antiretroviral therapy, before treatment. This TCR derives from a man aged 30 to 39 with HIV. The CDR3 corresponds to CASSLAPLGQIFF. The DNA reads TGCGCCAGCAGCTTGGCGCCGCTCGGTCAAATCTTCTTC.